One sample yielded the 10 T cell receptor beta chains listed below, sequenced in a study of blood T cell repertoires in COVID-19. Clones were sequenced by immunoSEQ multiplex PCR, and TCRdb holds only the in-frame ones, with some missing. The sample carries about 220,000 clones, 84% recorded once. Sequenced input: PBMCs or T cells enriched from blood (not recorded which). The receptor source for this set is a woman aged 40 to 49 who had recovered from COVID-19.

This chain joins TRBV4-1 and TRBJ1-2; D gene ambiguous. V was trimmed by 0 bases and J by 4 bases, leaving 12 bases between them. There are 15 residues in the CDR3. Germline V gives CDR1 MGHRA, CDR2 YSYEKL. CDR3 nucleotide sequence: TGCGCCAGCAGCCAAGACCGGGAAGGGCCCTATGGCTACACCTTC. Protein: CASSQDREGPYGYTF.

The chain recombines TRBV5-5 with TRBJ1-6; TRBD1 agrees at 9 bases. From germline, CDR1 is SGHKS and CDR2 YYEKEE (reference sequence). This CDR3 contains 17 residues. J lost 7 bases, V lost 1 base, and 9 bases had no gene match. CDR3 region: CASSLLPGQGFNSPLHF. CDR3 bases: TGTGCCAGCAGCTTGTTGCCGGGACAGGGTTTCAATTCACCCCTCCACTTT.

The rearrangement joins TRBV25-1 to TRBJ2-1; 11 bases are shared with TRBD2. Per germline, CDR1 MGHDK and CDR2 SYGVNS. This CDR3 is built from 16 residues. V was clipped by 4 bases and J by 4 bases; unmatched bases: 6. The chain's CDR3 is CASSGPTSGGYNEQFF. The CDR3 DNA sequence: TGTGCCAGCAGTGGTCCAACTAGCGGGGGATACAATGAGCAGTTCTTC.

The chain carries TRBV11-2 and TRBJ2-7, with D possibly being TRBD2 (7 bases). The length of the CDR3 is 14 residues. Germline V gene lookup returns CDR1 SGHAT and CDR2 FQNNGV. V was shortened by 1 base and J by 4 bases, with 11 bases between the two germline ends. This chain's CDR3 is CASSLGGGNYEQYV. The CDR3 DNA sequence: TGTGCCAGCAGCTTAGGGGGGGGCAATTACGAGCAGTACGTC.

CDR3 residues: CATSDSRAGTFKEQFF. The CDR3 region has the DNA TGTGCCACCAGTGATTCCAGAGCGGGAACCTTCAAAGAGCAGTTCTTC. This chain joins TRBV24-1 and TRBJ2-1; 7 nucleotides agree with TRBD2. CDR3 length: 16 residues. V lost 2 bases and J lost 10; bases outside the gene matches: 13. Germline CDR1 and CDR2: KGHDR and SFDVKD.

The CDR3 is CASTSFTGGDGWQETQYF. Here the CDR3 DNA reads TGTGCCAGCACGTCATTTACAGGGGGCGATGGGTGGCAAGAGACCCAGTACTTC. The V and J genes are TRBV7-9 and TRBJ2-5; TRBD1 matches at 9 bases. Germline CDR1 reads SEHNR; CDR2 reads FQNEAQ (reference sequence). The CDR3 loop spans 18 amino acids. The ends lost 7 bases at V and 2 bases at J; junction bases unmatched: 17. Drawing the rest from reference TRBV7-9 and TRBJ2-5, the complete variable domain is DTGVSQNPRHKITKRGQNVTFRCDPISEHNRLYWYRQTLGQGPEFLTYFQNEAQLEKSRLLSDRFSAERPKGSFSTLEIQRTEQGDSAMYLCASTSFTGGDGWQETQYFGPGTRLLVL.

The chain links TRBV5-1 to TRBJ2-7, with 8 bases identical to TRBD2. The CDR3 runs 17 residues. Germline trimming cut 2 bases from V and 0 bases from J; bases unmatched to any gene: 10. From germline, CDR1 is SGHRS and CDR2 YFSETQ. Here the CDR3 DNA reads TGCGCCAGCAGCTTCAAGCGGGAGAGGGAGAGCTCCTACGAGCAGTACGTC. This sequence encodes CASSFKRERESSYEQYV.

The chain carries TRBV11-2 and TRBJ1-2; 8 bases agree with TRBD1. There are 16 residues in the CDR3. Germline CDR1 and CDR2: SGHAT and FQNNGV. V was pared by 4 bases and J by 4 bases, with 11 bases of the junction left unmatched. CDR3 in amino acids: CASSSLRGRTGYGYTF. The CDR3 coding sequence is TGTGCCAGCAGCTCCCTCAGGGGGCGGACGGGCTATGGCTACACCTTC.

The gene calls are TRBV18 and TRBJ1-2; D is ambiguous. This CDR3 spans 13 amino acids. Trimming took 1 base from V and 6 from J, leaving 9 bases between them. Germline loops: CDR1 KGHSH, CDR2 LQKENI. The CDR3 reads CASSPLKLDGYTF. As DNA, the CDR3 is TGTGCCAGCTCACCACTTAAGCTAGATGGCTACACCTTC.

The chain joins TRBV2 to TRBJ2-7, with no clear D. Trimming shortened V by 5 bases and J by 3 bases, and 5 bases separated the two germline ends. The CDR3 loop spans 11 amino acids. Germline V gene lookup returns CDR1 SNHLY and CDR2 FYNNEI. The CDR3 region is CASSPLYEQYF. Here the CDR3 DNA reads TGTGCCAGCAGTCCCCTCTACGAGCAGTACTTC.